One T cell receptor (beta chain) is described in this entry. This CDR3 comprises 11 residues. Germline values: CDR1 SGHKS, CDR2 YYEKEE (reference sequence). V was shortened by 4 bases and J by 12 bases, with 13 bases between the two germline ends. These data come from a study of blood T cell repertoires in COVID-19. Study-level information: Samples came from the United States, Italy and Spain, spanning acute and convalescent COVID-19. From T cells, B-cell-depleted T cells, or PBMCs came the material, which was cDNA or gDNA.

In the original processing: It was from reference gene primer amplification that nucleated cell counts were estimated. Some clones are missing from TCRdb's copy, which holds only in-frame ones; the method was immunoSEQ multiplex PCR. V, J and clone size are taken as reported in that table, and D and trimming were inferred from the DNA itself. This table holds roughly 380,000 clones, 89% found once. Seattle patients were enrolled while actively infected and followed longitudinally. This receptor was obtained from a middle-aged woman with COVID-19, enrolled during active disease. Material for sequencing was peripheral blood. V is TRBV5-5 and J is TRBJ2-5, with D uncertain. The CDR3 nucleotides read TGTGCCAGCAGCCCAGCCAAGGCGGAGTACTTC. It specifies CASSPAKAEYF.